The 9 T cell receptor beta chains below come from one sample, sequenced in a study of somatic mutations in cytotoxic T cells in rheumatoid arthritis. Some clones are missing from TCRdb's copy, which holds only in-frame ones; the method was immunoSEQ multiplex PCR. The sample records roughly 19,000 clones, 70% to 90% being singletons. Input material: CD8+ T cells sorted from blood. The receptors stem from a woman in her fifties or sixties in good health.

The chain employs TRBV4-3 and TRBJ2-3; D gene uncertain. In germline, CDR1 is LGHNA, CDR2 YSLEER. The CDR3 runs to 15 residues. Trimming took off 5 bases at V and 3 bases at J, with 15 bases between the two ends. The CDR3 loop is CASSSLVGSTDTQYF. The CDR3 DNA reads TGCGCCAGCAGCTCCCTCGTCGGGTCAACAGATACGCAGTATTTT.

V and J are TRBV4-1 and TRBJ2-3, with 16 bases matching TRBD2. Unmatched junction bases numbered 10, after V lost 4 bases and J lost 6 bases. There are 18 residues in the CDR3. Germline values: CDR1 MGHRA, CDR2 YSYEKL. The CDR3 DNA reads TGCGCCAGCAGCCGGGGCCCGGGGACTAGCGGGGGGGCGGATACGCAGTATTTT. Its translation is CASSRGPGTSGGADTQYF.

The V and J genes are TRBV7-2 and TRBJ2-1, with D uncertain. This CDR3 comprises 12 residues. V was trimmed by 5 bases and J by 9 bases, leaving 11 bases between them. In germline, CDR1 is SGHTA, CDR2 FQGNSA. The CDR3 DNA sequence: TGTGCCAGCAGCCTTGACATGGCTGAGCAGTTCTTC. It specifies CASSLDMAEQFF.

The rearrangement joins TRBV13 to TRBJ2-7, with a possible D match to TRBD2 (6 bases). Germline assignment: CDR1 PRHDT and CDR2 FYEKMQ (reference sequence). This CDR3 has 14 amino acids. Trimming left V 4 bases short and J 2 bases short, with 12 bases between. The CDR3 sequence is CASSSGTGAYEQYF. In DNA, the CDR3 is TGTGCCAGCAGCTCCGGGACTGGGGCCTACGAGCAGTACTTC. The full variable domain, in which reference TRBV13 and TRBJ2-7 provide the parts outside the CDR3, is AAGVIQSPRHLIKEKRETATLKCYPIPRHDTVYWYQQGPGQDPQFLISFYEKMQSDKGSIPDRFSAQQFSDYHSELNMSSLELGDSALYFCASSSGTGAYEQYFGPGTRLTVT.

J is TRBJ2-1 and V is TRBV27, with TRBD1 identical over 9 bases. In germline, CDR1 is MNHEY, CDR2 SMNVEV (reference sequence). The V segment lost 5 bases and the J segment 3 bases; nucleotides outside the gene matches: 5. The CDR3 extends over 15 amino acids. The CDR3 loop is CASSETTGGYNEQFF. The CDR3 coding sequence is TGTGCCAGCAGTGAAACGACAGGGGGCTACAATGAGCAGTTCTTC.

J is TRBJ2-1 and V is TRBV6-6; D not resolved. The V gene lost 0 bases and the J gene lost 3 bases, with 3 bases spanning the gap. CDR3 size: 13 residues. Germline-derived CDR1 and CDR2 are MNHNY and SVGAGI (reference sequence). The CDR3 spells CASSYSDYNEQFF. In DNA form, the CDR3 reads TGTGCCAGCAGTTACTCGGACTACAATGAGCAGTTCTTC.

The CDR3 region is CASSVTGDMNTEAFF. CDR3 bases: TGTGCCAGCAGCGTTACAGGGGACATGAACACTGAAGCTTTCTTT. The gene calls are TRBV13 and TRBJ1-1; TRBD1 agrees at 7 bases. CDR1 is PRHDT and CDR2 is FYEKMQ in the germline V gene (reference sequence). The CDR3 consists of 15 residues. V was pared by 5 bases and J by 0 bases, with 6 bases of the junction left unmatched. The full variable domain, with the rest looked up from reference TRBV13 and TRBJ1-1, is AAGVIQSPRHLIKEKRETATLKCYPIPRHDTVYWYQQGPGQDPQFLISFYEKMQSDKGSIPDRFSAQQFSDYHSELNMSSLELGDSALYFCASSVTGDMNTEAFFGQGTRLTVV.

This rearrangement joins TRBV4-3 to TRBJ2-3, with 9 bases lining up with TRBD1. Unmatched junction bases numbered 9, after V lost 1 base and J lost 4 bases. CDR3 length equals 17 residues. CDR1 and CDR2 from the germline V gene are LGHNA and YSLEER. Here the CDR3 DNA reads TGCGCCAGCAGCCAAGCCGTCGGGACAGGGCCGGCAGATACGCAGTATTTT. Translated: CASSQAVGTGPADTQYF.

The chain is built from TRBV11-2 and TRBJ1-1; 9 nucleotides line up with TRBD1. Looked up from germline, CDR1 is SGHAT and CDR2 is FQNNGV. This CDR3 is built from 15 residues. V dropped 5 bases and J dropped 3; count of bases not matched to a gene: 7. The CDR3 here is CASSPAWTGDTEAFF. In DNA, the CDR3 is TGTGCCAGCAGCCCGGCATGGACAGGGGACACTGAAGCTTTCTTT. The full variable domain, its missing parts supplied by reference TRBV11-2 and TRBJ1-1, is EAGVAQSPRYKIIEKRQSVAFWCNPISGHATLYWYQQILGQGPKLLIQFQNNGVVDDSQLPKDRFSAERLKGVDSTLKIQPAKLEDSAVYLCASSPAWTGDTEAFFGQGTRLTVV.